The 2 T cell receptor beta chains below all came from one sample that was sequenced in a study of response to subunit inactivated influenza vaccine. TCRdb reprocessed the RT-PCR reads via MiXCR and lists one record per CDR3 protein. This sample yields around 580,000 distinct CDR3 sequences, of which 13% to 15% are seen a single time; 11% belongs to the top ten. This material consisted of PBMCs from blood, taken 11 to 12 days after vaccination. The receptors shown here come from a man aged 50-60 years who received an inactivated influenza vaccine.

The chain recombines TRBV6-6 with TRBJ2-2; 10 nucleotides line up with TRBD1. V lost 6 bases, J lost 5 bases, and 0 bases stayed unmatched. CDR1 is MNHNY and CDR2 is SVGAGI in the germline V gene (reference sequence). The CDR3 is made up of 13 amino acids. The CDR3 protein is CASRGQGTGELFF. CDR3 bases: TGTGCCAGCAGGGGACAGGGGACCGGGGAGCTGTTTTTT.

This clonotype has just a few counts. The chain couples TRBV29-1 to TRBJ2-1; no clear D gene. Trimming took 4 bases from V and 8 from J, leaving 9 bases between them. The CDR3 contains 11 residues. Germline CDR1 reads SQVTM; CDR2 reads ANQGSEA. The CDR3 DNA reads TGCAGCGTTGCAGGAGATCATGAGCAGTTCTTC. It codes for CSVAGDHEQFF.